This passage covers 2 T cell receptor beta chains from one sample sequenced in a study of tumor-infiltrating lymphocytes in oesophageal squamous cell carcinoma. Using its own MiXCR run on the PCR reads, TCRdb lists one record per CDR3 protein. The sample includes about 21,000 distinct CDR3 sequences, more than 30% seen only once; the top ten take over 35%. The specimen was esophageal tumor tissue. All receptors derive from a male donor with esophageal squamous cell carcinoma.

J is TRBJ2-5 and V is TRBV7-3; 7 bases line up with TRBD2. Near its end, the DNA agrees better with TRBJ2-1, so the J call may be wrong. The CDR3 is made up of 15 amino acids. Per germline, CDR1 SGHTA and CDR2 FQGTGA. The CDR3 nucleotides are TGTGCCAGCAGCTTAACAAGCGGGATTGGTAGTGAGCAGTTCTTC. Protein sequence: CASSLTSGIGSEQFF.

In its sample, this clonotype was seen a few times. This sequence joins TRBV3-1 and TRBJ2-1; TRBD1 might be the D (6 bases). Looked up from germline, CDR1 is LGHDT and CDR2 is YNNKEL (reference sequence). Trimming removed 4 bases at V and 5 bases at J, with 15 bases between. The CDR3 loop spans 15 amino acids. The DNA for the CDR3 is TGTGCCAGCAGCCCCGAAGGACAGACAAACAATGAGCAGTTCTTC. Its protein is CASSPEGQTNNEQFF.